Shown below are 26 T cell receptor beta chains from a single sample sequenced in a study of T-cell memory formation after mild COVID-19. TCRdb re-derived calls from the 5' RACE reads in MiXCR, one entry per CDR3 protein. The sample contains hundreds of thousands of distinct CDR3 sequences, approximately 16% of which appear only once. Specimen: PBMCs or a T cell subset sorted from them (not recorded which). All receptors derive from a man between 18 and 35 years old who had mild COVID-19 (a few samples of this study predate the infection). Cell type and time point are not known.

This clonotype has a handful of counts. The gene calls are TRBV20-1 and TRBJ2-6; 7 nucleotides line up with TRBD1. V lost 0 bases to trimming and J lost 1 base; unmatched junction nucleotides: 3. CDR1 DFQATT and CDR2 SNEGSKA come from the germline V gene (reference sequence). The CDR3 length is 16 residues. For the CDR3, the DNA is TGCAGTGCTAGAGACTTGACAGGGTCTGGGGCCAACGTCCTGACTTTC. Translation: CSARDLTGSGANVLTF.

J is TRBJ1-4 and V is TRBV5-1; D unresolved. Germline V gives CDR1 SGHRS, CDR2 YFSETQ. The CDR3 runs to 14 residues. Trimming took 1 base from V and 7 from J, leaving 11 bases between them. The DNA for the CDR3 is TGCGCCAGCAGCTTGCGAATAGGGAGTGAAAAACTGTTTTTT. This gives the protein CASSLRIGSEKLFF.

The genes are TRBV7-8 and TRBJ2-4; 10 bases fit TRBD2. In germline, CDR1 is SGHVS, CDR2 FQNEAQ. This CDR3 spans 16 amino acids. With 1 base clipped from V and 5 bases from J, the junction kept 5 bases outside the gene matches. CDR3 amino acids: CASSLGSGGPENIQYF. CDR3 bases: TGTGCCAGCAGCTTAGGTAGCGGGGGGCCGGAAAACATTCAGTACTTC.

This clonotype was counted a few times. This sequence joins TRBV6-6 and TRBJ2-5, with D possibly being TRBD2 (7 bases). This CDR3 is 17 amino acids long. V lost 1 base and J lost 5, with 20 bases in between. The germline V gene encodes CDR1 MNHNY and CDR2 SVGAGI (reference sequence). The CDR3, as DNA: TGTGCCAGCAGTTACTATCCCTGGGGGGGGCGCTGGGAGACCCAGTACTTC. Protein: CASSYYPWGGRWETQYF.

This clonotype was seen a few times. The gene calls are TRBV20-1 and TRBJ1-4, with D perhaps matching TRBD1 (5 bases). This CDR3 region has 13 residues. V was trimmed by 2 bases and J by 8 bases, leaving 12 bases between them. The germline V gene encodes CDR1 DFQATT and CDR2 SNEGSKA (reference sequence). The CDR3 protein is CSARLGDGEKLFF. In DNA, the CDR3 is TGCAGTGCTAGATTGGGGGACGGGGAAAAACTGTTTTTT.

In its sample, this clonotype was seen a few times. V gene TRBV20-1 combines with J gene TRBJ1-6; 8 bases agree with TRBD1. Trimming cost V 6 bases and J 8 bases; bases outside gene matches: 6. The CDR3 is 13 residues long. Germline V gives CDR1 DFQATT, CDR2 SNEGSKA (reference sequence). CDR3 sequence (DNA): TGCAGTGCGCCAAACAGGGGGGATTCACCCCTCCACTTT. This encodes CSAPNRGDSPLHF.

CDR3 protein: CASRPGVAGGMNTEAFF. In DNA, the CDR3 is TGCGCCAGCAGGCCTGGTGTGGCAGGGGGGATGAACACTGAAGCTTTCTTT. This chain links TRBV10-1 with TRBJ1-1, with TRBD1 identical over 7 bases. Trimming cost V 6 bases and J 0 bases; bases outside gene matches: 13. CDR1 WNHNN and CDR2 SYGVQD come from the germline V gene (reference sequence). This CDR3 spans 17 amino acids.

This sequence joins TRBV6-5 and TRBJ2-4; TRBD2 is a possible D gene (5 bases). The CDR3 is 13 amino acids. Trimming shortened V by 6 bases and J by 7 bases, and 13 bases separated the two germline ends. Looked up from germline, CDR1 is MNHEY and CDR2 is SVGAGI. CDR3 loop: CASRPGVRNIQYF. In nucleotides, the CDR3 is TGTGCCAGCAGGCCCGGGGTACGGAACATTCAGTACTTC.

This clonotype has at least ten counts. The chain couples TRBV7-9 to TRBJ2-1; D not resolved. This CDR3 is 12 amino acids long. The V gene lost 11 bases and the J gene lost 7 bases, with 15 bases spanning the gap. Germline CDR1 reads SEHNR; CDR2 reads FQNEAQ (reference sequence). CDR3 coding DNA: TGTGCCCCCGAGCTCACTCGTAATGAGCAGTTCTTC. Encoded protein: CAPELTRNEQFF.

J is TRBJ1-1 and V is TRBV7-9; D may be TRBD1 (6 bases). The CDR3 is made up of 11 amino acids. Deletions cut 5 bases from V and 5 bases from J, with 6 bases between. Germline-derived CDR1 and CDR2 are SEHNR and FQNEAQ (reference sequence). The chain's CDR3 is CASSTGTEAFF. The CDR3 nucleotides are TGTGCCAGCAGCACAGGGACTGAAGCTTTCTTT.

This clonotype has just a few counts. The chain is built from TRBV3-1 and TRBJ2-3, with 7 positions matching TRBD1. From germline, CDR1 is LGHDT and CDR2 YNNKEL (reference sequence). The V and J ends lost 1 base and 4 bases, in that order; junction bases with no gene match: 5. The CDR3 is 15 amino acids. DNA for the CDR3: TGTGCCAGCAGCCAAGGAGCAGGGGGTTCAGATACGCAGTATTTT. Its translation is CASSQGAGGSDTQYF.

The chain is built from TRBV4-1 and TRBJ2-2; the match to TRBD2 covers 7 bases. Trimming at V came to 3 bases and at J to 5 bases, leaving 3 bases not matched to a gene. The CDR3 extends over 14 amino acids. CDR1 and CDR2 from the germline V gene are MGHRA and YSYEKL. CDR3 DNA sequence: TGCGCCAGCAGCCACCCCGGGGGGACCGGGGAGCTGTTTTTT. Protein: CASSHPGGTGELFF.

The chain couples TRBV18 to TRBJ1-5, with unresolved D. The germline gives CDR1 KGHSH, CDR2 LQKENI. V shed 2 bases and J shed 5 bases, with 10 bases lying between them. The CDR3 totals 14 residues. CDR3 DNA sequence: TGTGCCAGCTCACCAACGGAAAAATATCAGCCCCAGCATTTT. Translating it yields CASSPTEKYQPQHF.

As DNA, the CDR3 is TGTGCCAGCAGTGAAGCGGGACTCAATGAGCAGTTCTTC. Residues: CASSEAGLNEQFF. The chain is built from TRBV25-1 and TRBJ2-1, with D maybe TRBD2 (6 bases). This CDR3 contains 13 residues. Germline V gives CDR1 MGHDK, CDR2 SYGVNS. Trimming cost V 2 bases and J 6 bases, with 8 bases left between them.

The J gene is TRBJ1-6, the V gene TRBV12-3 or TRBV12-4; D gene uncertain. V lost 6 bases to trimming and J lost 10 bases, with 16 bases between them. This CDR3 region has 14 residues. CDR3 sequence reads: CASSPNPIQSPLHF. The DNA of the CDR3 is TGTGCCAGCAGCCCGAACCCCATTCAATCACCCCTCCACTTT.

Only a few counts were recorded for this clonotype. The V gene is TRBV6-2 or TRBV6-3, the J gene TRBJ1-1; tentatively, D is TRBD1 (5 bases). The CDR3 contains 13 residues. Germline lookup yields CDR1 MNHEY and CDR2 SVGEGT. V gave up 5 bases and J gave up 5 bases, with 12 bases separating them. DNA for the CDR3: TGTGCCAGCAGTACACAGGAGGGAACTGAAGCTTTCTTT. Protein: CASSTQEGTEAFF.

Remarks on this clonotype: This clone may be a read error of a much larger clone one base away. The chain's CDR3 is CATGPSTGELIF. DNA of the CDR3: TGTGCGACCGGGCCTTCGACCGGGGAGCTGATTTTT. The chain combines TRBV7-2 with TRBJ2-2; D perhaps matches TRBD2 (5 bases). The germline CDR1 and CDR2 sequences are SGHTA and FQGNSA. This CDR3 comprises 12 residues.

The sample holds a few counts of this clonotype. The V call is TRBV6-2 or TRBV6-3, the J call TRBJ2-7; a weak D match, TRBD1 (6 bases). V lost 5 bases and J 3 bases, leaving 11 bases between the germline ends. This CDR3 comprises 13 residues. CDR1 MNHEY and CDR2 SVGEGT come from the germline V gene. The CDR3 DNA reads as TGTGCCAGCAGTCAAGGACAGTTCTACGAGCAGTACGTC. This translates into CASSQGQFYEQYV.

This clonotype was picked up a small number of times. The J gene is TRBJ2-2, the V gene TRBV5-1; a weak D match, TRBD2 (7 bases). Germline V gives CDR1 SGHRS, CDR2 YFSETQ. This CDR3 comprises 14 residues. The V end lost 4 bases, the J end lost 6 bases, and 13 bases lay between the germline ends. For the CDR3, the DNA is TGCGCCAGCAGCCCCATCGGGGGGCCCGGGGAGCTGTTTTTT. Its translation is CASSPIGGPGELFF. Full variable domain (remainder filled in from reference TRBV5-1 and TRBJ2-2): KAGVTQTPRYLIKTRGQQVTLSCSPISGHRSVSWYQQTPGQGLQFLFEYFSETQRNKGNFPGRFSGRQFSNSRSEMNVSTLELGDSALYLCASSPIGGPGELFFGEGSRLTVL.

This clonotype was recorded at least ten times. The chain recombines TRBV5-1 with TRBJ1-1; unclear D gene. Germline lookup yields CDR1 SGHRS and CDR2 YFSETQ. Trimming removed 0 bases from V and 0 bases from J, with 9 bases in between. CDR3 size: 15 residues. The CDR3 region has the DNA TGCGCCAGCAGCTTGGGAACCACAGTGAACACTGAAGCTTTCTTT. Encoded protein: CASSLGTTVNTEAFF.

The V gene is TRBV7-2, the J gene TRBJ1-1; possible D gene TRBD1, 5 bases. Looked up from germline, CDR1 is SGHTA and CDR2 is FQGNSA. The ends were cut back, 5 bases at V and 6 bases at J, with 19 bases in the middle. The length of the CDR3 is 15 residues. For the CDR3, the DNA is TGTGCCAGCAGCCCTTCCGGAGGGGCGACCCCTGAAGCTTTCTTT. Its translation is CASSPSGGATPEAFF. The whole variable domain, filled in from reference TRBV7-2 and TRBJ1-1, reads GAGVSQSPSNKVTEKGKDVELRCDPISGHTALYWYRQSLGQGLEFLIYFQGNSAPDKSGLPSDRFSAERTGGSVSTLTIQRTQQEDSAVYLCASSPSGGATPEAFFGQGTRLTVV.

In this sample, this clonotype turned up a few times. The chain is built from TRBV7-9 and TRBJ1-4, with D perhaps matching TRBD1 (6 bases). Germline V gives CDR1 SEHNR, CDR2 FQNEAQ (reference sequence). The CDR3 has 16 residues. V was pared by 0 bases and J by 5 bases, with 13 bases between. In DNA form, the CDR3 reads TGTGCCAGCAGCTTAGCGGGTGACAGGCTGAATGAAAAACTGTTTTTT. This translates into CASSLAGDRLNEKLFF.

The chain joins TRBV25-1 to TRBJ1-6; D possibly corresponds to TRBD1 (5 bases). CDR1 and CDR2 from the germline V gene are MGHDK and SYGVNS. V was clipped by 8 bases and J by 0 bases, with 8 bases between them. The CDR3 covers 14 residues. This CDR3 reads CASRRGSYNSPLHF. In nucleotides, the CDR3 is TGTGCCAGCCGTAGGGGCTCCTATAATTCACCCCTCCACTTT.

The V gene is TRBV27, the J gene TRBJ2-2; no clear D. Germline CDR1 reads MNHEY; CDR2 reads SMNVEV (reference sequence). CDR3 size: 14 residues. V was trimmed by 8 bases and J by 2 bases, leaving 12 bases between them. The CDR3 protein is CASGIQSNTGELFF. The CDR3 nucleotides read TGTGCCAGCGGAATACAAAGTAACACCGGGGAGCTGTTTTTT.

The CDR3 region is CASSARTSGDQETQYF. CDR3 nucleotides: TGTGCCAGCAGCGCCCGGACTAGCGGGGACCAAGAGACCCAGTACTTC. This sequence joins TRBV9 and TRBJ2-5; TRBD2 matches 12 bases. The CDR3 has 16 amino acids. Per germline, CDR1 SGDLS and CDR2 YYNGEE. After removal of 3 bases from V and 0 bases from J, the junction contained 3 bases not matched to a gene.

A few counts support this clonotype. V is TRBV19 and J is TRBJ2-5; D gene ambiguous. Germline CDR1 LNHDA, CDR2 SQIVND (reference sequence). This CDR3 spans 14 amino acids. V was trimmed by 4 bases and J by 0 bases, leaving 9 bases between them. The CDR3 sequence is CASSSGVYQETQYF. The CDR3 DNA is TGTGCCAGTAGTAGCGGAGTGTACCAAGAGACCCAGTACTTC.